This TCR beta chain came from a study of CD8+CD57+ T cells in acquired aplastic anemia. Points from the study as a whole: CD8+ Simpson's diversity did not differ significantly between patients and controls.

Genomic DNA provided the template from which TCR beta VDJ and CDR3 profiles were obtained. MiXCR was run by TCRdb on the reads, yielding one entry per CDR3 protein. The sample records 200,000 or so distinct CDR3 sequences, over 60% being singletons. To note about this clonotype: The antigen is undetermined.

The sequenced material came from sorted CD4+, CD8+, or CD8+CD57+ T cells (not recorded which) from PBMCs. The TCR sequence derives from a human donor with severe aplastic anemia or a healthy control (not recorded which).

Written as DNA, the CDR3 is TGTGCCACCAGCAGAGACGGTGGAAGCATGGAGACCCAGTACTTC. As protein: CATSRDGGSMETQYF. The chain uses TRBV15 and TRBJ2-5; D is undetermined. V was pared by 0 bases and J by 5 bases, with 13 bases between. This CDR3 contains 15 residues. The germline V gene has CDR1 LNHNV and CDR2 YYDKDF (reference sequence).